The 26 T cell receptor beta chains below were found in one sample sequenced in a study of cytomegalovirus exposure and HLA in healthy donors. Assay: immunoSEQ multiplex PCR; the TCRdb copy retains only in-frame clones and omits some. The data contain approximately 59,000 clones, about 92% of them singletons. Sequenced material: PBMCs. The receptor set was obtained from a man between 18 and 35 years old in good health and CMV-seropositive.

The rearrangement joins TRBV19 to TRBJ2-1, with D possibly TRBD1 on 6 matching bases. The CDR3 is 13 residues long. With 5 bases removed from V and 10 bases from J, the gap between germline ends came to 15 bases. CDR1 is LNHDA, CDR2 SQIVND, per germline (reference sequence). The CDR3 DNA reads as TGTGCCAGTAGTCCTAGGACCACAGGGGAGCAGTTCTTC. Protein: CASSPRTTGEQFF.

The chain has TRBV5-1 and TRBJ2-7, with 9 nucleotides matching TRBD2. In germline, CDR1 is SGHRS, CDR2 YFSETQ. J was trimmed by 5 bases and V by 4 bases; bases with no gene match: 7. The CDR3 runs 14 residues. CDR3 loop: CASSPGTSNHEQYF. As DNA, the CDR3 is TGCGCCAGCAGCCCGGGGACTAGCAACCACGAGCAGTACTTC.

The V and J genes are TRBV7-9 and TRBJ2-1, with TRBD2 matching 13 bases. CDR3 length equals 16 residues. Per the germline V gene, CDR1 is SEHNR and CDR2 is FQNEAQ (reference sequence). J was trimmed by 8 bases and V by 4 bases; bases with no gene match: 8. CDR3 sequence: CASSSPGLAGVYEQFF. The CDR3 DNA follows: TGTGCCAGCAGCTCGCCCGGACTAGCGGGAGTGTATGAGCAGTTCTTC.

The chain joins TRBV19 to TRBJ2-2, with TRBD2 matching 13 bases. Per germline, CDR1 LNHDA and CDR2 SQIVND (reference sequence). The CDR3 loop spans 16 amino acids. The ends lost 7 bases at V and 2 bases at J; junction bases unmatched: 4. CDR3 amino acids: CASKGLAGPNTGELFF. DNA of the CDR3: TGTGCCAGTAAGGGACTAGCGGGGCCAAACACCGGGGAGCTGTTTTTT.

The genes are TRBV11-3 and TRBJ2-2; D is undetermined. The germline V gene encodes CDR1 SGHNT and CDR2 YENEEA. This CDR3 has 13 amino acids. Trimming removed 3 bases at V and 6 bases at J, with 8 bases between. The CDR3 bases are TGTGCCAGCAGCTTCGTGTTCTCCGGGGAGCTGTTTTTT. The encoded protein is CASSFVFSGELFF. Variable domain in full (rest from reference TRBV11-3 and TRBJ2-2): EAGVVQSPRYKIIEKKQPVAFWCNPISGHNTLYWYLQNLGQGPELLIRYENEEAVDDSQLPKDRFSAERLKGVDSTLKIQPAELGDSAVYLCASSFVFSGELFFGEGSRLTVL.

The V and J genes are TRBV29-1 and TRBJ1-4; 10 positions agree with TRBD1. Trimming at V came to 4 bases and at J to 5 bases, leaving 1 base not matched to a gene. The CDR3 totals 13 residues. From germline, CDR1 is SQVTM and CDR2 ANQGSEA. For the CDR3, the DNA is TGCAGCGTTGGGGGACAGGGGAATGAAAAACTGTTTTTT. This codes for CSVGGQGNEKLFF.

The chain links TRBV7-9 to TRBJ1-3, with TRBD1 as a possible D gene (6 bases). V lost 4 bases and J lost 7, with 11 bases in between. Per the germline V gene, CDR1 is SEHNR and CDR2 is FQNEAQ (reference sequence). The CDR3 has 13 amino acids. The chain's CDR3 is CASSSSDRNTIYF. Here the CDR3 DNA reads TGTGCCAGCAGCTCATCCGACAGGAACACCATATATTTT. The full variable domain, in which reference TRBV7-9 and TRBJ1-3 provide the parts outside the CDR3, is DTGVSQNPRHKITKRGQNVTFRCDPISEHNRLYWYRQTLGQGPEFLTYFQNEAQLEKSRLLSDRFSAERPKGSFSTLEIQRTEQGDSAMYLCASSSSDRNTIYFGEGSWLTVV.

The DNA for the CDR3 is TGTGCCTGGAGTACGAGGTGGGACAGGGGAAATCAGCCCCAGCATTTT. The encoded protein is CAWSTRWDRGNQPQHF. V and J are TRBV30 and TRBJ1-5; 10 bases agree with TRBD1. The length of the CDR3 is 16 residues. Trimming took 2 bases from V and 4 from J; bases not matched to a gene: 8. Germline V gene data show CDR1 as GTSNPN and CDR2 as SVGIG (reference sequence).

This clone is a singleton in its sample. The rearrangement uses TRBV5-4 and TRBJ2-2, with 8 positions matching TRBD1. The V segment lost 1 base and the J segment 4 bases; nucleotides outside the gene matches: 3. From germline, CDR1 is SGHNT and CDR2 YYREEE (reference sequence). CDR3 size: 15 residues. The CDR3 loop is CASSLYGTGTGELFF. The CDR3 DNA sequence: TGTGCCAGCAGCTTGTATGGGACAGGCACCGGGGAGCTGTTTTTT. The whole variable domain, remainder taken from reference TRBV5-4 and TRBJ2-2, is ETGVTQSPTHLIKTRGQQVTLRCSSQSGHNTVSWYQQALGQGPQFIFQYYREEENGRGNFPPRFSGLQFPNYSSELNVNALELDDSALYLCASSLYGTGTGELFFGEGSRLTVL.

The chain carries TRBV5-6 and TRBJ1-5; D not resolved. Germline CDR1 is SGHDT and CDR2 is YYEEEE. Trimming pared 4 bases from V and 1 base from J, leaving 18 bases between. The CDR3 has 17 residues. CDR3: CASSLRAGKVSNQPQHF. As DNA, the CDR3 is TGTGCCAGCAGCCTGCGGGCGGGAAAAGTAAGCAATCAGCCCCAGCATTTT.

V usage is TRBV4-1 and J usage is TRBJ2-5; D is undetermined. The CDR3 spans 18 residues. Germline CDR1 MGHRA, CDR2 YSYEKL. Trimming took off 1 base at V and 0 bases at J, with 18 bases between the two ends. CDR3 in amino acids: CASSQGVSSRINQETQYF. Here the CDR3 DNA reads TGCGCCAGCAGCCAAGGGGTCAGCAGCAGGATAAACCAAGAGACCCAGTACTTC.

This rearrangement joins TRBV14 to TRBJ2-4; tentative D call: TRBD1 (6 bases). The CDR3 has 15 residues. Trimming cost V 1 base and J 4 bases, with 11 bases left between them. Germline-derived CDR1 and CDR2 are SGHDN and FVKESK. This chain's CDR3 is CASSQAGQKKNIQYF. CDR3 sequence (DNA): TGTGCCAGCAGCCAAGCCGGACAGAAAAAAAACATTCAGTACTTC.

CDR3 nucleotide sequence: TGTGCCAGCAGCCAAGATGAGGGTCAGGGGGCCACTGAAGCTTTCTTT. Translating it yields CASSQDEGQGATEAFF. The chain joins TRBV4-2 to TRBJ1-1; 8 nucleotides agree with TRBD1. CDR1 LGHNA and CDR2 YNFKEQ come from the germline V gene. V gave up 0 bases and J gave up 4 bases; unmatched junction bases: 7. The CDR3 contains 16 residues.

The V and J genes are TRBV6-5 and TRBJ2-7, with TRBD2 matching 9 bases. This CDR3 region has 16 residues. V was pared by 4 bases and J by 3 bases, with 10 bases of the junction left unmatched. CDR1 is MNHEY, CDR2 SVGAGI, per germline. CDR3 amino acids: CASSSFRTSVNYEQYF. CDR3 coding DNA: TGTGCCAGCAGTTCCTTTCGGACTAGCGTAAACTACGAGCAGTACTTC.

The chain carries TRBV4-2 and TRBJ2-1; D not certain. Trimming took 3 bases from V and 10 from J, leaving 10 bases between them. The CDR3 has 12 amino acids. The germline CDR1 and CDR2 sequences are LGHNA and YNFKEQ. The CDR3 nucleotides read TGTGCCAGCAGCCACTCCAGGAACGAGCAGTTCTTC. Protein sequence: CASSHSRNEQFF.

The chain recombines TRBV5-5 with TRBJ2-5, with TRBD2 identical over 10 bases. CDR1 is SGHKS, CDR2 YYEKEE, per germline (reference sequence). This CDR3 spans 17 amino acids. V shed 4 bases, J shed 2 bases, and the junction held 11 bases outside the gene matches. The CDR3 coding sequence is TGTGCCAGCAGCCCCGGGGTCGTAGCGGGAGGTCAAGAGACCCAGTACTTC. Translation gives CASSPGVVAGGQETQYF.

Turning to this clone: Other DNA sequences in the sample encode the same CDR3. The gene calls are TRBV19 and TRBJ2-7; D perhaps matches TRBD1 (6 bases). Germline V CDR1 and CDR2: LNHDA, SQIVND (reference sequence). V was clipped by 2 bases and J by 1 base, with 9 bases between them. This CDR3 is built from 14 residues. CDR3 region: CASSIQGQSYEQYF. CDR3 coding DNA: TGTGCCAGTAGTATACAAGGACAGTCCTACGAGCAGTACTTC.

J is TRBJ2-1 and V is TRBV11-1; 8 positions match TRBD2. V was clipped by 5 bases and J by 10 bases; unmatched bases: 13. Per germline, CDR1 SGHAT and CDR2 FQDESV (reference sequence). The CDR3 covers 15 residues. CDR3 DNA sequence: TGTGCCAGCAGCCCCTTGAGCGGGAGCTCTGAAGAGCAGTTCTTC. Its translation: CASSPLSGSSEEQFF.

This rearrangement joins TRBV7-3 to TRBJ2-1; TRBD2 might be the D (6 bases). The ends were cut back, 1 base at V and 0 bases at J, with 7 bases in the middle. The CDR3 length is 15 residues. CDR1 and CDR2 (germline): SGHTA, FQGTGA. CDR3 coding DNA: TGTGCCAGCAGCTTAATAGCGGACTCCTACAATGAGCAGTTCTTC. Translated, it gives CASSLIADSYNEQFF.

The J gene is TRBJ2-1, the V gene TRBV2; 10 bases line up with TRBD2. The V and J ends lost 1 base and 3 bases, in that order; junction bases with no gene match: 0. The CDR3 has 15 amino acids. CDR1 and CDR2 (germline): SNHLY, FYNNEI. CDR3 nucleotide sequence: TGTGCCAGCAGTGAAGGGACTAGCGGCTACAATGAGCAGTTCTTC. This encodes CASSEGTSGYNEQFF.

The rearrangement joins TRBV2 to TRBJ2-1, with 9 nucleotides matching TRBD1. Per the germline V gene, CDR1 is SNHLY and CDR2 is FYNNEI. Trimming cost V 9 bases and J 2 bases; bases outside gene matches: 2. The length of the CDR3 is 13 residues. The CDR3 nucleotides read TGTGCCAGGAGGGACAGGGCCTACAATGAGCAGTTCTTC. It yields the protein CARRDRAYNEQFF.

The rearrangement joins TRBV11-3 to TRBJ2-1; 7 nucleotides line up with TRBD1. The length of the CDR3 is 15 residues. V trimming: 0 bases; J trimming: 4 bases; junction bases outside the gene matches: 3. Germline V gene data show CDR1 as SGHNT and CDR2 as YENEEA. The CDR3: CASSLDGTEYNEQFF. The CDR3 nucleotides read TGTGCCAGCAGCTTAGATGGGACAGAGTACAATGAGCAGTTCTTC.

The rearrangement links TRBV13 to TRBJ2-7; D is possibly TRBD1 (5 bases). Germline assignment: CDR1 PRHDT and CDR2 FYEKMQ (reference sequence). CDR3 size: 14 residues. V lost 5 bases and J 0 bases, leaving 11 bases between the germline ends. This CDR3 reads CASSTRVPSYEQYF. The CDR3 bases are TGTGCCAGCAGCACCAGGGTCCCCTCCTACGAGCAGTACTTC.

The V call is TRBV29-1, the J call TRBJ1-2; no reliable D call. Germline V gene sequence: CDR1 SQVTM, CDR2 ANQGSEA. The CDR3 extends over 11 amino acids. V was cut by 7 bases and J by 6 bases, with 12 bases left in between. DNA of the CDR3: TGCAGCGCGGGAGGTTCGAATGGCTACACCTTC. Its translation is CSAGGSNGYTF.

The V and J genes are TRBV30 and TRBJ2-7, with TRBD2 as a possible D gene (6 bases). The germline V gene has CDR1 GTSNPN and CDR2 SVGIG (reference sequence). V was shortened by 5 bases and J by 3 bases, with 14 bases between the two germline ends. The CDR3 extends over 13 amino acids. The CDR3 loop reads CAWQLISGYEQYF. The CDR3 region has the DNA TGTGCCTGGCAATTAATTAGCGGCTACGAGCAGTACTTC.

The chain combines TRBV27 with TRBJ2-1; 8 nucleotides line up with TRBD2. After removal of 8 bases from V and 6 bases from J, the junction contained 15 bases not matched to a gene. The CDR3 sequence is 16 residues long. Germline V lookup: CDR1 MNHEY, CDR2 SMNVEV (reference sequence). The CDR3 sequence: CASALLQPGGANEQFF. CDR3 DNA sequence: TGTGCCAGCGCCCTCCTACAACCGGGGGGGGCCAATGAGCAGTTCTTC.